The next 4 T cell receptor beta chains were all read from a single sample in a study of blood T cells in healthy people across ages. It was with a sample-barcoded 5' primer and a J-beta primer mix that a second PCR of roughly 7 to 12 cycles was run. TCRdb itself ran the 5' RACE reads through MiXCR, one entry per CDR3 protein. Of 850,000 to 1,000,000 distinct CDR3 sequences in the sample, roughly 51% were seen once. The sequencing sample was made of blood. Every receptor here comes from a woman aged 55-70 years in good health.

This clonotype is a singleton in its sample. CDR3 bases: TGTGCCAGCAGCTTAAAGTCGGATATGGTGGCCGGGGAGCTGTTTTTT. This encodes CASSLKSDMVAGELFF. The rearrangement uses TRBV7-3 and TRBJ2-2; no clear D gene. The CDR3 length is 16 residues. The germline V gene encodes CDR1 SGHTA and CDR2 FQGTGA. With 1 base removed from V and 6 bases from J, the gap between germline ends came to 15 bases.

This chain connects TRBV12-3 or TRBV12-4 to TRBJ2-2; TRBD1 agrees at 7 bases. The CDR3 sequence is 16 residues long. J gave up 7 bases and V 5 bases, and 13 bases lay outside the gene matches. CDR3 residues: CASSPTGQMLVGELFF. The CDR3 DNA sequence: TGTGCCAGCAGTCCCACGGGACAGATGCTTGTCGGGGAGCTGTTTTTT.

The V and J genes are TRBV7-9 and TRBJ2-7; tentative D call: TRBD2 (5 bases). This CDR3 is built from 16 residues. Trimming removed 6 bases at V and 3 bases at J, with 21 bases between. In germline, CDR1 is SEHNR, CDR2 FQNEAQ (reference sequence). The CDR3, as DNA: TGTGCCAGCAGTCCGGAGACTACTCCTGATGGCTACGAGCAGTACTTC. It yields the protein CASSPETTPDGYEQYF.

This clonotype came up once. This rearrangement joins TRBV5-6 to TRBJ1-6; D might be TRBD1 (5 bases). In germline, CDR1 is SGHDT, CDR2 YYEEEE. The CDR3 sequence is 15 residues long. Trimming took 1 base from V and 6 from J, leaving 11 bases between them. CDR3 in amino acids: CASSLIGTPNSPLHF. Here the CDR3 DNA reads TGTGCCAGCAGCTTGATCGGGACTCCTAATTCACCCCTCCACTTT.